The 24 T cell receptor beta chains presented below share a single source sample, sequenced in a study of T cells after yellow fever vaccination. TCRdb analysed the 5' RACE reads with MiXCR anew, one entry per CDR3 protein. The sample lists roughly 170,000 distinct CDR3 sequences, 5.5% to 7.5% occurring once. This sample comprised CD4+ T cells sorted from PBMCs, obtained on the day of the first yellow fever vaccination. These receptors all come from a man in his late teens or twenties who received the YFV17D yellow fever vaccine.

The sample holds many counts of this clonotype. The chain uses TRBV10-3 and TRBJ1-6; D not resolved. Trimming took 3 bases from V and 7 from J, leaving 10 bases between them. The germline gives CDR1 ENHRY, CDR2 SYGVKD. The CDR3 spans 14 residues. DNA for the CDR3: TGTGCCATCAGTGAATTTTCGGGGAATTCACCCCTCCACTTT. This codes for CAISEFSGNSPLHF.

Concerning this clonotype: This may be a read error: a much more frequent sequence differs by one nucleotide. This chain links TRBV5-1 with TRBJ1-1, with TRBD1 as a possible D gene (6 bases). Per the germline V gene, CDR1 is SGHRS and CDR2 is YFSETQ. This CDR3 is built from 15 residues. The CDR3 region has the DNA TGCGCCAGCAGCTCCGGTAAGGGGGGGAACGCTGAAGCTTTCTTT. This gives the protein CASSSGKGGNAEAFF.

As regards this clonotype: A much larger clone differs by one base, so this may be a read error. The rearrangement links TRBV7-9 to TRBJ2-2, with D tentatively TRBD1 or TRBD2 (5 bases each). V was pared by 3 bases and J by 4 bases, with 15 bases between. Germline values: CDR1 SEHNR, CDR2 FQNEAQ (reference sequence). The CDR3 extends over 16 amino acids. The CDR3 here is CASSFGTGYVTGELFF. The CDR3 nucleotides read TGTGCCAGCAGCTTTGGGACGGGGTACGTCACCGGGGAGCTGTTTTTT.

This clonotype was observed many times. The gene calls are TRBV5-6 and TRBJ2-2; D is perhaps TRBD1 or TRBD2 (5 bases each). This CDR3 is built from 18 residues. The V and J ends lost 4 bases and 1 base respectively, with 20 bases between them. Germline V CDR1 and CDR2: SGHDT, YYEEEE. The CDR3 DNA sequence: TGTGCCAGCAGCAGACCCACAACGGGACGGATGAACACCGGGGAGCTGTTTTTT. Translating it yields CASSRPTTGRMNTGELFF.

This clonotype was recorded a few times. The chain links TRBV5-1 to TRBJ2-3, with 10 bases lining up with TRBD2. V gave up 0 bases and J gave up 3 bases; unmatched junction bases: 7. Germline V lookup: CDR1 SGHRS, CDR2 YFSETQ. The CDR3 extends over 17 amino acids. Here the CDR3 DNA reads TGCGCCAGCAGCTTGGCACTAGCGGGGACTTTGACAGATACGCAGTATTTT. It yields the protein CASSLALAGTLTDTQYF.

This clonotype appeared a few times. This rearrangement joins TRBV6-5 to TRBJ1-2; 7 bases align to TRBD1. The CDR3 sequence is 14 residues long. CDR1 is MNHEY and CDR2 is SVGAGI in the germline V gene. With 0 bases clipped from V and 11 bases from J, the junction kept 9 bases outside the gene matches. CDR3 sequence: CASSYSRDRVLYTF. The CDR3 DNA reads as TGTGCCAGCAGTTACTCAAGAGACAGGGTCCTTTACACCTTC.

In this sample, this clonotype turned up many times. The chain recombines TRBV5-6 with TRBJ2-3, with D uncertain. This CDR3 region has 13 residues. V was pared by 0 bases and J by 6 bases, with 8 bases between. CDR1 is SGHDT, CDR2 YYEEEE, per germline. CDR3 nucleotide sequence: TGTGCCAGCAGCTTGGCCACTATGGATACGCAGTATTTT. Its protein is CASSLATMDTQYF.

This clonotype has a count of ten or more. V usage is TRBV7-2 and J usage is TRBJ2-7, with TRBD1 identical over 8 bases. Germline V gene lookup returns CDR1 SGHTA and CDR2 FQGNSA. With V trimmed by 2 bases and J by 1 base, 10 bases remained unmatched. The CDR3 loop spans 17 amino acids. The CDR3 nucleotides are TGTGCCAGCAGCTTAATATCAGGGGGCAGGGGTTCCTACGAGCAGTACTTC. Translated, it gives CASSLISGGRGSYEQYF.

The chain is built from TRBV29-1 and TRBJ1-2; D is unresolved. Germline V gives CDR1 SQVTM, CDR2 ANQGSEA. CDR3 size: 11 residues. V shed 7 bases and J shed 11 bases, with 17 bases lying between them. For the CDR3, the DNA is TGCAGCGCCGCGGAGGGTTTGGGGTACACCTTC. This sequence encodes CSAAEGLGYTF.

Here the CDR3 reads CASSPLGHMNTEAFF. In nucleotides, the CDR3 is TGTGCCAGCAGTCCCCTTGGGCACATGAACACTGAAGCTTTCTTT. The V gene is TRBV14, the J gene TRBJ1-1; unclear D gene. Germline values: CDR1 SGHDN, CDR2 FVKESK. The ends were cut back, 6 bases at V and 0 bases at J, with 14 bases in the middle. There are 15 residues in the CDR3.

The CDR3, as DNA: TGTGCCATCAGTGCCAGACTAGCGGGGCAATCGCGCACAGATACGCAGTATTTT. Protein sequence: CAISARLAGQSRTDTQYF. The V gene is TRBV10-3, the J gene TRBJ2-3; 11 nucleotides align to TRBD2. V dropped 4 bases and J dropped 1; count of bases not matched to a gene: 10. Germline CDR1 ENHRY, CDR2 SYGVKD. The CDR3 has 18 amino acids.

This clonotype was seen at least ten times. The chain has TRBV11-2 and TRBJ2-3, with 10 bases lining up with TRBD2. Germline CDR1 and CDR2: SGHAT and FQNNGV. V lost 1 base to trimming and J lost 3 bases; unmatched junction nucleotides: 4. This CDR3 is 16 amino acids long. The CDR3 here is CASSLGPAGGTDTQYF. The CDR3 nucleotides are TGTGCCAGCAGCTTAGGCCCAGCGGGGGGGACAGATACGCAGTATTTT.

This clonotype appeared many times. The chain carries TRBV24-1 and TRBJ2-3, with TRBD1 matching over 10 bases. CDR3 length equals 16 residues. Germline CDR1 reads KGHDR; CDR2 reads SFDVKD. The V and J ends lost 5 bases and 5 bases, in that order; junction bases with no gene match: 9. The CDR3 sequence: CATSAWGTGAGDTQYF. The CDR3, as DNA: TGTGCCACCAGTGCATGGGGGACAGGGGCAGGAGATACGCAGTATTTT.

This clonotype has more than one count but fewer than ten. The chain is built from TRBV5-1 and TRBJ2-5; weak D call: TRBD1 (5 bases). The length of the CDR3 is 15 residues. Germline V CDR1 and CDR2: SGHRS, YFSETQ. V was pared by 2 bases and J by 0 bases, with 11 bases between. CDR3 loop: CASSFLGQYQETQYF. The CDR3 region has the DNA TGCGCCAGCAGCTTCCTGGGGCAGTACCAAGAGACCCAGTACTTC.

This clonotype occurred a few times. The J gene is TRBJ1-1, the V gene TRBV7-9; 9 positions agree with TRBD1. Looked up from germline, CDR1 is SEHNR and CDR2 is FQNEAQ (reference sequence). CDR3 length: 14 amino acids. Trimming took 5 bases from V and 4 from J; bases not matched to a gene: 5. The CDR3 spells CASSLTTGGTEAFF. The CDR3 nucleotides read TGTGCCAGCAGCCTGACGACAGGGGGCACTGAAGCTTTCTTT.

Ten or more counts support this clonotype. This chain connects TRBV6-2 or TRBV6-3 to TRBJ1-5; weak D call: TRBD1 (5 bases). V lost 2 bases, J lost 7 bases, and 21 bases lay in between. CDR1 is MNHEY and CDR2 is SVGEGT in the germline V gene. The CDR3 contains 17 residues. The CDR3 region has the DNA TGTGCCAGCAGTTACCCCCTCGGAGGGGTGGAAGAGCAGCCCCAGCATTTT. Its protein product is CASSYPLGGVEEQPQHF.

This rearrangement joins TRBV7-8 to TRBJ2-1; TRBD2 aligns across 8 bases. The CDR3 contains 15 residues. V shed 2 bases, J shed 3 bases, and the junction held 3 bases outside the gene matches. The V gene's germline CDR1 is SGHVS and CDR2 FQNEAQ. Here the CDR3 DNA reads TGTGCCAGCAGCTTAACGGGGGGGGGCTACAATGAGCAGTTCTTC. It yields the protein CASSLTGGGYNEQFF.

This clonotype was seen at least ten times. This chain connects TRBV20-1 to TRBJ2-7; D unclear. Germline V gives CDR1 DFQATT, CDR2 SNEGSKA (reference sequence). This CDR3 has 11 residues. The V end was cut by 3 bases, the J end by 3 bases, with 6 bases between. CDR3 region: CSASLGYEQYF. CDR3 DNA sequence: TGCAGTGCTAGCTTAGGCTACGAGCAGTACTTC.

This clonotype was detected only a few times. The CDR3 reads CASSFSGASDVETQYF. The CDR3 DNA reads TGTGCCAGCAGCTTTAGCGGGGCTTCGGACGTGGAGACCCAGTACTTC. The genes are TRBV9 and TRBJ2-5, with 8 nucleotides matching TRBD2. This CDR3 contains 16 residues. Germline V gene data show CDR1 as SGDLS and CDR2 as YYNGEE. J gave up 5 bases and V 4 bases, and 13 bases lay outside the gene matches. The complete variable domain, with remaining parts taken from reference TRBV9 and TRBJ2-5, reads DSGVTQTPKHLITATGQRVTLRCSPRSGDLSVYWYQQSLDQGLQFLIQYYNGEERAKGNILERFSAQQFPDLHSELNLSSLELGDSALYFCASSFSGASDVETQYFGPGTRLLVL.

This clonotype was detected many times. The chain employs TRBV28 and TRBJ1-6; D ambiguous. The CDR3 totals 12 residues. V was shortened by 8 bases and J by 9 bases, with 11 bases between the two germline ends. Germline V gene sequence: CDR1 MDHEN, CDR2 SYDVKM. The CDR3 DNA follows: TGTGCCAGCGGGTTGTGGAGTTCACCCCTCCACTTT. Translating it yields CASGLWSSPLHF.

This clonotype occurred a few times. This sequence joins TRBV7-3 and TRBJ2-2, with 8 bases identical to TRBD2. The CDR3 length is 14 residues. Unmatched junction bases numbered 6, after V lost 5 bases and J lost 7 bases. Germline V gene lookup returns CDR1 SGHTA and CDR2 FQGTGA. The CDR3 here is CASSPGGGLGELFF. The DNA for the CDR3 is TGTGCCAGCAGCCCGGGGGGGGGCCTCGGGGAGCTGTTTTTT.

This clonotype was seen repeatedly, ten times or more. The gene calls are TRBV6-4 and TRBJ1-1; D is unclear. The CDR3 is 13 residues long. CDR1 MRHNA and CDR2 SNTAGT come from the germline V gene. Deletions cut 2 bases from V and 2 bases from J, with 6 bases between. The CDR3 DNA is TGTGCCAGCAGTGACCCCGAAAACACTGAAGCTTTCTTT. This encodes CASSDPENTEAFF.

This clonotype was picked up many times. DNA of the CDR3: TGCAGTGCTCTGATAGGGGGCAGAGGAAGCAATCAGCCCCAGCATTTT. This encodes CSALIGGRGSNQPQHF. V gene TRBV20-1 combines with J gene TRBJ1-5; 7 positions match TRBD1. Germline V gene lookup returns CDR1 DFQATT and CDR2 SNEGSKA (reference sequence). CDR3 length: 16 residues. V gave up 5 bases and J gave up 1 base; unmatched junction bases: 11.

There are many counts of this clonotype. This chain joins TRBV11-2 and TRBJ2-7; D uncertain. The V and J ends lost 4 bases and 5 bases respectively, with 9 bases between them. CDR1 and CDR2 (germline): SGHAT, FQNNGV. CDR3 length equals 12 residues. In DNA form, the CDR3 reads TGTGCCAGCAGCTCGGCGCGGCACGAGCAGTACGTC. Its translation: CASSSARHEQYV.